This T cell receptor (beta chain) was profiled in a study of Ad26.COV2.S vaccination and SARS-CoV-2 variants. Study outcomes and limitations: Spike-specific TCR breadth was greater after Ad26.COV2.S than placebo.

Trimming cost V 1 base and J 0 bases, with 7 bases left between them. The germline gives CDR1 SGHTA, CDR2 FQGNSA. This CDR3 contains 15 residues. TCRdb's table, derived via immunoSEQ multiplex PCR, lists solely in-frame clones and lacks some. The sample holds some 640,000 clones, 70% to 90% seen once. As for this clone: Its antigen is undetermined.

Treatment described: over 15 received Ad26.COV2.S at low or high dose, single or two shots; roughly five received placebo; per-sample allocation not given. Each sample was drawn 63 days after the first injection (of vaccine or placebo). The chain combines TRBV7-2 with TRBJ2-1; no firm D call. The sequencing here drew on peripheral blood, taken in a trial of Ad26.COV2.S vaccine versus placebo. The clonotype comes from a person aged 18-65 years who received the Ad26.COV2.S COVID-19 vaccine or a placebo. CDR3 DNA sequence: TGTGCCAGCAGCTTAGATTCTGGCTCCTACAATGAGCAGTTCTTC. This encodes CASSLDSGSYNEQFF.